This TCR beta chain was sequenced for a study of blood T cells in healthy people across ages. The germline V gene encodes CDR1 DFQATT and CDR2 SNEGSKA (reference sequence). Trimming at V came to 0 bases and at J to 6 bases, leaving 6 bases not matched to a gene. The length of the CDR3 is 14 residues. This clonotype came up a few times. Using a J-beta primer mix together with a sample-barcoded 5' primer, a second PCR was run for about 6 to 11 cycles. MiXCR, run by TCRdb on the 5' RACE reads, gives a single entry per CDR3 protein. The data contain about 570,000 distinct CDR3 sequences, approximately 26% of them seen just once; the ten biggest clones take up approximately 3.7%. A further study also used this sample, focusing on T cells of mothers and their children. As that study records: It was found that thymic selection shapes TCR recombination output similarly in related and unrelated pairs.

The sequence derives from a boy under 10 years old in good health. Sequencing was carried out using blood. The chain links TRBV20-1 to TRBJ1-1; TRBD1 matches at 8 bases. CDR3 loop: CSAREDRVIAEAFF. The CDR3, as DNA: TGCAGTGCTAGAGAGGACAGGGTTATTGCTGAAGCTTTCTTT.